This record concerns one T cell receptor (beta chain) sequence. Antigen unknown. The record originates from a study of cytomegalovirus exposure and HLA in healthy donors. In the study overall: Findings of an earlier analysis included 110 million or so unique TCR beta sequences from some 190 million T cells.

Primers: 60 Vbeta forward and 13 Jbeta reverse. The data were produced by immunoSEQ multiplex PCR, yet TCRdb's version contains in-frame clones alone and is incomplete. The sample shows hundreds of thousands of clones, more than 85% of them seen only once. Donors consisted of healthy bone marrow donors. Broader study findings: Later analysis identified a missense DCLRE1C variant that was linked to TCR beta V- and J-gene trimming.

The receptor was derived from a young woman in good health and CMV-seronegative. Material for sequencing was PBMCs.

In nucleotides, the CDR3 is TGTGCCACCAGCAGGGAGGGCGGGGTCCATGAGCAGTTCTTC. This gives the protein CATSREGGVHEQFF. The gene calls are TRBV15 and TRBJ2-1, with D possibly TRBD2 on 6 matching bases. V was cut by 3 bases and J by 8 bases, with 14 bases left in between. The V gene's germline CDR1 is LNHNV and CDR2 YYDKDF (reference sequence). The CDR3 has 14 residues.